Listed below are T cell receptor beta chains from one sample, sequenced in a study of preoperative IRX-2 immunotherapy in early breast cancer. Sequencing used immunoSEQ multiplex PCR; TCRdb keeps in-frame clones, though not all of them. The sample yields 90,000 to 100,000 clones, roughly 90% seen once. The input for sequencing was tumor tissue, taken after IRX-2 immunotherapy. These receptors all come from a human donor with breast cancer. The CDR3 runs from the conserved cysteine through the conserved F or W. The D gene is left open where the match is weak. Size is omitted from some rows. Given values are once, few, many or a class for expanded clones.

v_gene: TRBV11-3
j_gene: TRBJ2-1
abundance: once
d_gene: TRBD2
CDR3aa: CASSSRGGSGTFNEQFF
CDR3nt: TGTGCCAGCAGCTCCCGAGGGGGTAGCGGGACCTTCAATGAGCAGTTCTTC

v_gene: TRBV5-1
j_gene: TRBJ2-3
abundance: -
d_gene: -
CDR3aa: CASSKRESPDTQYF
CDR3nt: TGCGCCAGCAGTAAACGGGAGAGCCCAGATACGCAGTATTTT

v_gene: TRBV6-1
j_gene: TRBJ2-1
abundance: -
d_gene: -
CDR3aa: CASSEGASRLGSHNEQFF
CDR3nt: TGTGCCAGCAGTGAAGGGGCTAGCCGGTTGGGTTCTCACAATGAGCAGTTCTTC

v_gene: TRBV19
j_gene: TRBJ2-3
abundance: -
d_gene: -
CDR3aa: CASSIRPSTDTQYF
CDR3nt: TGTGCCAGTAGTATCCGGCCTAGCACAGATACGCAGTATTTT

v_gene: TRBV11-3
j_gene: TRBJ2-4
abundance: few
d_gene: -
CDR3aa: CASSSGPLGGNIQYF
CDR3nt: TGTGCCAGCAGTTCCGGGCCCCTGGGTGGAAACATTCAGTACTTC

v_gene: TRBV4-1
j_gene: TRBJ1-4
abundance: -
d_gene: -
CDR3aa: CASSQDSVNEKLFF
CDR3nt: TGCGCCAGCAGCCAAGACTCCGTTAATGAAAAACTGTTTTTT

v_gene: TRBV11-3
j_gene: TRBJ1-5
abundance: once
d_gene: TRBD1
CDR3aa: CASSLFSGGNNNQPQHF
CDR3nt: TGTGCCAGCAGCTTGTTTTCAGGGGGCAATAACAATCAGCCCCAGCATTTT

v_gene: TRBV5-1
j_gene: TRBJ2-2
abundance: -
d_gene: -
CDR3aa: CASSLAGGTGELFF
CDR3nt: TGCGCCAGCAGCTTGGCGGGCGGGACCGGGGAGCTGTTTTTT

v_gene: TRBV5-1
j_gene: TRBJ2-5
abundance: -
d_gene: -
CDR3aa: CASSLPRNQETQYF
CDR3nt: TGCGCCAGCAGCTTGCCCAGAAACCAAGAGACCCAGTACTTC

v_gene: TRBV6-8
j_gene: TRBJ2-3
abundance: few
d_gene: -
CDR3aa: CASSSTGDTQYF
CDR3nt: TGTGCCAGCAGTTCGACAGGAGATACGCAGTATTTT

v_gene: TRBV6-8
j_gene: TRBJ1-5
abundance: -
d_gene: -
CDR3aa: CAIKGGDNQPQHF
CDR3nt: TGTGCCATCAAGGGCGGCGACAATCAGCCCCAGCATTTT

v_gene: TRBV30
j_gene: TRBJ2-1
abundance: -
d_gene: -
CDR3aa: CAWSVLTGSYNEQFF
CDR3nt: TGTGCCTGGAGTGTACTCACGGGCTCCTACAATGAGCAGTTCTTC

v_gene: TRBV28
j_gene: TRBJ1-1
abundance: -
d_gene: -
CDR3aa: CASSLYGSENTEAFF
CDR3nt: TGTGCCAGCAGTTTATACGGCAGTGAGAACACTGAAGCTTTCTTT

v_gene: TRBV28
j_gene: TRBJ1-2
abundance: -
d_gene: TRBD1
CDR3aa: CASSPTGVVRGYTF
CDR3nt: TGTGCCAGCAGTCCGACAGGGGTAGTTCGTGGCTACACCTTC

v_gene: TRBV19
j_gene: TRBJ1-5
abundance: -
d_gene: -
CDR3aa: CASKTENQPQHF
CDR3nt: TGTGCCAGTAAGACTGAGAATCAGCCCCAGCATTTT

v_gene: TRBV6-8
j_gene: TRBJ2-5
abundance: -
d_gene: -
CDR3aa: CASSPFRGQETQYF
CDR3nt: TGTGCCAGCAGTCCCTTTAGGGGGCAAGAGACCCAGTACTTC

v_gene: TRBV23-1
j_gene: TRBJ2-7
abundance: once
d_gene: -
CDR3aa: CASSQVVGLREQYF
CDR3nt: TGCGCCAGCAGCCAAGTGGTCGGGCTTCGGGAGCAGTACTTC

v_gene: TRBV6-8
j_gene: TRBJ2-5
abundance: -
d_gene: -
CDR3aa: CASSHTGNREETQYF
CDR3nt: TGTGCCAGCAGCCACACAGGGAACAGGGAAGAGACCCAGTACTTC

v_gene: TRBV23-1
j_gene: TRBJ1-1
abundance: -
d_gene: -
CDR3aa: CASSLQGSMNTEAFF
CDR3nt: TGCGCCAGCAGCCTACAGGGATCAATGAACACTGAAGCTTTCTTT

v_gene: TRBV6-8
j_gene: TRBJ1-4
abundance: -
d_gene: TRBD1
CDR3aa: CASSPTGGTEEKLFF
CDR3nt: TGTGCCAGCAGCCCAACAGGGGGCACGGAAGAAAAACTGTTTTTT

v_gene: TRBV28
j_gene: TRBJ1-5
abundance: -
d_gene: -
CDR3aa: CASSWGGDSQPQHF
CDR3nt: TGTGCCAGCAGTTGGGGGGGAGATAGCCAGCCCCAGCATTTT

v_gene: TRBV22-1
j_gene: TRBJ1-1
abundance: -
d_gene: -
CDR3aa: CASSRGRTNTEAFF
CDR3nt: TGTGCCAGCAGTCGCGGACGGACCAACACTGAAGCTTTCTTT

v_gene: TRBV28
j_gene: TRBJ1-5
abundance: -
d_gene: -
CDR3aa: CASSFGNQPQHF
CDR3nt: TGTGCCAGCAGTTTTGGCAATCAGCCCCAGCATTTT

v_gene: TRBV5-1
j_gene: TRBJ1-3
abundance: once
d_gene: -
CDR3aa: CASSPETSGWPGNTIYF
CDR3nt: TGCGCCAGCAGCCCCGAAACATCAGGGTGGCCTGGAAACACCATATATTTT

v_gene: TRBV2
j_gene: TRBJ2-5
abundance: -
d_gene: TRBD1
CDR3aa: CASLMDRGQEETQYF
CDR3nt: TGTGCCAGCTTGATGGACAGGGGGCAAGAAGAGACCCAGTACTTC

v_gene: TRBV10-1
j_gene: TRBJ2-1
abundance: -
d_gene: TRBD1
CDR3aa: CASSDRTGDYNEQFF
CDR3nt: TGCGCCAGCAGTGATAGGACAGGCGACTACAATGAGCAGTTCTTC

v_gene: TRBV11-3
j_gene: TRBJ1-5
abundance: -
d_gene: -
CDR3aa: CASSLVSGLNQPQHF
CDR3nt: TGTGCCAGCAGCTTAGTGTCAGGTCTCAATCAGCCCCAGCATTTT

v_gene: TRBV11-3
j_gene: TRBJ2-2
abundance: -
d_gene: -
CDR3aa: CASSSLPAGTGELFF
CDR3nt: TGTGCCAGCAGCTCACTCCCCGCCGGCACCGGGGAGCTGTTTTTT

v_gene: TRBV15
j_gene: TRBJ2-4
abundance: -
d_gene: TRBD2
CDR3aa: CATSRKTSERRENIQYF
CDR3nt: TGTGCCACCAGCAGAAAAACTAGCGAACGGAGAGAAAACATTCAGTACTTC

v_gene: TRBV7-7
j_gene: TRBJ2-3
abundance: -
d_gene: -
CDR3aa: CASSLTGDSTDTQYF
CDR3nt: TGTGCCAGCAGCTTAACGGGAGATAGCACAGATACGCAGTATTTT

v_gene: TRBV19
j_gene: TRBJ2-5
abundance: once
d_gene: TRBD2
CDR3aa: CASSAGLAGAETQYF
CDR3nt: TGTGCCAGTAGTGCGGGACTAGCGGGGGCGGAGACCCAGTACTTC

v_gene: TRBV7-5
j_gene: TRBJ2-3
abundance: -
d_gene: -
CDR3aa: CASSLVSDPLQSTDTQYF
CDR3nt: TGTGCCAGCAGCTTAGTCTCGGATCCTCTCCAAAGCACAGATACGCAGTATTTT

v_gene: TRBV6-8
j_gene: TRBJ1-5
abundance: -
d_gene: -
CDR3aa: CASRLTAFSNQPQHF
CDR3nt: TGTGCCAGCCGATTGACAGCTTTTAGCAATCAGCCCCAGCATTTT

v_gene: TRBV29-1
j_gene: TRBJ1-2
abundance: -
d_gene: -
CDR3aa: CSVPQSTGAVGYTF
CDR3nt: TGCAGCGTCCCCCAATCCACGGGGGCCGTTGGCTACACCTTC

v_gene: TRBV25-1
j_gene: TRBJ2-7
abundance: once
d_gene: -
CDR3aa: CASSDEARSSKQYF
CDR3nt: TGTGCCAGCAGTGATGAGGCACGGAGTAGCAAGCAGTACTTC

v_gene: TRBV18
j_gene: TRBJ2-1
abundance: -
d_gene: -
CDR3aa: CASSNSDGYNEQFF
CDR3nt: TGTGCCAGCTCAAATTCGGACGGATACAATGAGCAGTTCTTC

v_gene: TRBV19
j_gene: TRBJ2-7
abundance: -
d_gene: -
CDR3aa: CASSIEGEQYF
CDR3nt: TGTGCCAGTAGTATAGAGGGGGAGCAGTACTTC

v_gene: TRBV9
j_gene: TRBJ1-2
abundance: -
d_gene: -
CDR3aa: CASSERRRADYGYTF
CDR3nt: TGTGCCAGCAGTGAAAGGCGCAGGGCGGACTATGGCTACACCTTC

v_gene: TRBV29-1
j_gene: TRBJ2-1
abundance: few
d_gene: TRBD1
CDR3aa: CSVVSWDRGTYNEQFF
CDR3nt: TGCAGCGTTGTTTCATGGGACAGGGGGACCTACAATGAGCAGTTCTTC

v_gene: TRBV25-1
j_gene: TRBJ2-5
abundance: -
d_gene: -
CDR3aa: CASSSPGETQYF
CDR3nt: TGTGCCAGCAGTTCTCCTGGCGAGACCCAGTACTTC

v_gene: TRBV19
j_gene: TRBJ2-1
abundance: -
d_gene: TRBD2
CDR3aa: CASSIGSGRVDEQFF
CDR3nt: TGTGCCAGTAGTATCGGGAGCGGGAGGGTCGATGAGCAGTTCTTC

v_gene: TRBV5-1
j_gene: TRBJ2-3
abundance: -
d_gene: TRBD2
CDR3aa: CASSSGTSGIRGDTQYF
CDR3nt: TGCGCCAGCAGCTCCGGGACTAGCGGGATCCGGGGGGATACGCAGTATTTT

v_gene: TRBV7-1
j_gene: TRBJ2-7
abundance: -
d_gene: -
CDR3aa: CASSFRGGESAYEQYF
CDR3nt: TGTGCCAGCAGCTTCCGAGGAGGGGAATCAGCCTACGAGCAGTACTTC

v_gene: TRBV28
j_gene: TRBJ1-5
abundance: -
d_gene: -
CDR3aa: CANLDEGGQPQHF
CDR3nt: TGTGCCAACCTAGACGAGGGGGGTCAGCCCCAGCATTTT

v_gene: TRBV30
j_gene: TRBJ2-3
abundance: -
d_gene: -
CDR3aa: CAWSAAGLTFTDTQYF
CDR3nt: TGTGCCTGGAGTGCCGCCGGACTAACCTTCACAGATACGCAGTATTTT

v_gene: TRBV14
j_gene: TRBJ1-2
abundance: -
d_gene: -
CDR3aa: CASSQSLRYGYTF
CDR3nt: TGTGCCAGCAGCCAATCCCTTCGTTATGGCTACACCTTC

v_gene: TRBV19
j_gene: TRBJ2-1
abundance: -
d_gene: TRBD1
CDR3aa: CASSRDRANDEQFF
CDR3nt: TGTGCCAGTAGTAGGGACAGGGCCAACGATGAGCAGTTCTTC

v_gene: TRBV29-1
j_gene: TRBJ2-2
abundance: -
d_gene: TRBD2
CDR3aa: CSVESTSGSGELFF
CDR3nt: TGCAGCGTTGAGTCAACTAGCGGGAGCGGGGAGCTGTTTTTT

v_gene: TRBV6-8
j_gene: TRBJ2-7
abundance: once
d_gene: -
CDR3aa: CASSPGHLYEQYF
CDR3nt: TGTGCCAGCAGCCCGGGACACCTCTACGAGCAGTACTTC